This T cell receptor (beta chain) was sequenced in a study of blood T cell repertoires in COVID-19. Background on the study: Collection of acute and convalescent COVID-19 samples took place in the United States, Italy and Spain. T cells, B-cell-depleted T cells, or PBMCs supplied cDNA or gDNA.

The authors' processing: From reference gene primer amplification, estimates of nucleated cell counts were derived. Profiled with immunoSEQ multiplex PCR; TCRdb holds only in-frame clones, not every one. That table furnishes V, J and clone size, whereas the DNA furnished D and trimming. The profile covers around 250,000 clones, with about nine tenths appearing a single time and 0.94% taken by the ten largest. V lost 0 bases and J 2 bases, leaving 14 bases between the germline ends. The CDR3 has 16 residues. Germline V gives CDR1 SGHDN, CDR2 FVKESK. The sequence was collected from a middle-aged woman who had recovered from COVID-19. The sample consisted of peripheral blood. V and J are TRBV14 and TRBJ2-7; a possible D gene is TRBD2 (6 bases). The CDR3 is CASSQEGGLRAYEQYF. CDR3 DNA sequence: TGTGCCAGCAGCCAAGAAGGCGGACTACGTGCCTACGAGCAGTACTTC. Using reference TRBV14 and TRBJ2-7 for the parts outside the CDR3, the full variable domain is EAGVTQFPSHSVIEKGQTVTLRCDPISGHDNLYWYRRVMGKEIKFLLHFVKESKQDESGMPNNRFLAERTGGTYSTLKVQPAELEDSGVYFCASSQEGGLRAYEQYFGPGTRLTVT.